The 13 T cell receptor beta chains in this list originate from one sample, sequenced in a study of shared clonotypes between healthy human individuals. The data were produced by immunoSEQ multiplex PCR, yet TCRdb's version contains in-frame clones alone and is incomplete. The sample shows roughly 500,000 clones, roughly 95% of them seen only once. Specimen: naive CD4+ T cells sorted from blood. The subset is: CD45RA+ positively selected. These receptor sequences come from a young woman in good health.

Only a few counts were recorded for this clone. The chain employs TRBV4-1 and TRBJ1-5; 7 bases line up with TRBD1. Germline values: CDR1 MGHRA, CDR2 YSYEKL. This CDR3 region has 16 residues. V was pared by 2 bases and J by 7 bases, with 11 bases of the junction left unmatched. The chain's CDR3 is CASSQPWTGGTQPQHF. The CDR3 DNA sequence: TGCGCCAGCAGCCAACCCTGGACAGGAGGCACCCAGCCCCAGCATTTT.

The table lists this clone with a count of one. This chain links TRBV5-1 with TRBJ1-2; D is undetermined. Trimming cost V 4 bases and J 1 base, with 17 bases left between them. Germline lookup yields CDR1 SGHRS and CDR2 YFSETQ. CDR3 length: 16 amino acids. The CDR3 loop reads CASSAASRLNNYGYTF. CDR3 DNA sequence: TGCGCCAGCAGCGCGGCCAGCAGGCTCAATAACTATGGCTACACCTTC. Complete variable domain (other parts from reference TRBV5-1 and TRBJ1-2): KAGVTQTPRYLIKTRGQQVTLSCSPISGHRSVSWYQQTPGQGLQFLFEYFSETQRNKGNFPGRFSGRQFSNSRSEMNVSTLELGDSALYLCASSAASRLNNYGYTFGSGTRLTVV.

V gene TRBV28 combines with J gene TRBJ2-7; 10 bases align to TRBD2. CDR3 length: 13 residues. CDR1 and CDR2 from the germline V gene are MDHEN and SYDVKM. Trimming at V came to 7 bases and at J to 3 bases, leaving 3 bases not matched to a gene. CDR3: CASNVAGGYEQYF. The CDR3 nucleotides read TGTGCCAGCAATGTAGCGGGAGGCTACGAGCAGTACTTC.

The CDR3 region has the DNA TGCAGCCCCACTCGGGACCCGAACACTGAAGCTTTCTTT. This codes for CSPTRDPNTEAFF. The chain uses TRBV29-1 and TRBJ1-1; D may be TRBD1 (5 bases). V was trimmed by 8 bases and J by 1 base, leaving 14 bases between them. Germline values: CDR1 SQVTM, CDR2 ANQGSEA. This CDR3 contains 13 residues. The variable domain in full, with the rest retrieved from reference TRBV29-1 and TRBJ1-1, is SAVISQKPSRDICQRGTSLTIQCQVDSQVTMMFWYRQQPGQSLTLIATANQGSEATYESGFVIDKFPISRPNLTFSTLTVSNMSPEDSSIYLCSPTRDPNTEAFFGQGTRLTVV.

The gene calls are TRBV2 and TRBJ2-3; weak D call: TRBD2 (5 bases). Deletions cut 5 bases from V and 3 bases from J, with 15 bases between. The CDR3 loop spans 15 amino acids. Germline values: CDR1 SNHLY, CDR2 FYNNEI. The CDR3 is CASSSRGFGTDTQYF. The CDR3 DNA follows: TGTGCCAGCAGTTCCCGGGGTTTTGGGACAGATACGCAGTATTTT.

V gene TRBV4-2 combines with J gene TRBJ1-5; 7 bases fit TRBD1. Germline V lookup: CDR1 LGHNA, CDR2 YNFKEQ. CDR3 length: 15 amino acids. Trimming took 4 bases from V and 4 from J; bases not matched to a gene: 7. The CDR3 loop is CASSPLDRQNQPQHF. The CDR3 coding sequence is TGTGCCAGCAGCCCCTTGGACAGGCAGAATCAGCCCCAGCATTTT.

The chain has TRBV6-5 and TRBJ1-3; weak D call: TRBD1 (5 bases). V shed 5 bases and J shed 2 bases, with 13 bases lying between them. Germline lookup yields CDR1 MNHEY and CDR2 SVGAGI. The CDR3 spans 15 residues. This chain's CDR3 is CASSRHQGTGNTIYF. CDR3 nucleotides: TGTGCCAGCAGTCGACACCAGGGCACTGGAAACACCATATATTTT.

This clone has just one count. The genes are TRBV28 and TRBJ1-2; 9 positions agree with TRBD1. The CDR3 has 14 residues. V dropped 6 bases and J dropped 2; count of bases not matched to a gene: 4. CDR1 is MDHEN and CDR2 is SYDVKM in the germline V gene. For the CDR3, the DNA is TGTGCCAGCAGCCCTGGGACAGGGAACTATGGCTACACCTTC. This sequence encodes CASSPGTGNYGYTF.

This chain uses TRBV27 with TRBJ1-5; D possibly corresponds to TRBD1 (6 bases). Germline V gene sequence: CDR1 MNHEY, CDR2 SMNVEV (reference sequence). This CDR3 has 15 residues. V gave up 5 bases and J gave up 2 bases, with 13 bases separating them. The CDR3 DNA is TGTGCCAGCAGTCCAGGGGAGATGGGCAATCAGCCCCAGCATTTT. Its protein product is CASSPGEMGNQPQHF.

The chain has TRBV28 and TRBJ2-5, with D unclear. The J call is uncertain, as TRBJ2-7 better fits the DNA end. CDR3 length: 13 residues. CDR1 and CDR2 (germline): MDHEN, SYDVKM. CDR3 in DNA: TGTGCCAGCAGTCCCTTTTCGGGCGGCGAGCAGTACTTC. Translation gives CASSPFSGGEQYF.

The V call is TRBV5-1, the J call TRBJ2-7; 11 bases are a match to TRBD1. The trim removed 4 bases at V and 4 bases at J, leaving 7 bases unmatched. The CDR3 is 15 amino acids. Germline V lookup: CDR1 SGHRS, CDR2 YFSETQ. This CDR3 reads CASSAGDRGRYEQYF. For the CDR3, the DNA is TGCGCCAGCAGCGCGGGGGACAGGGGGAGATACGAGCAGTACTTC.

The DNA of the CDR3 is TGTGCCAGCAGCCGTAAGTTGGCAGGCCGCACTGAAGCTTTCTTT. Translation gives CASSRKLAGRTEAFF. The chain is built from TRBV28 and TRBJ1-1; D remains ambiguous. Deletions cut 6 bases from V and 4 bases from J, with 18 bases between. The CDR3 is 15 amino acids. Per the germline V gene, CDR1 is MDHEN and CDR2 is SYDVKM.

The DNA for the CDR3 is TGTGCCAGCAGTTCAGGACTAGCGGGAGCTACAGATACGCAGTATTTT. The encoded protein is CASSSGLAGATDTQYF. The V call is TRBV28, the J call TRBJ2-3, with 13 bases matching TRBD2. This CDR3 is 16 amino acids long. Trimming at V came to 4 bases and at J to 3 bases, leaving 4 bases not matched to a gene. Germline values: CDR1 MDHEN, CDR2 SYDVKM.